The 12 T cell receptor beta chains below were found in one sample sequenced in a study of T cells expressing NK-cell markers. TCRdb re-called the 5' RACE reads and gives one entry per CDR3 protein, without DNA. This sample lists 550,000 to 600,000 distinct CDR3 sequences; its ten largest clones have about 3.6%. Input material: blood T cells: a sorted CD56 or NKG2C T cell subset, CD4+ or CD8+ T cells, or bulk PBMC T cells (not recorded which). The source of these receptors is a man between 18 and 35 years old in good health.

V gene TRBV24-1 combines with J gene TRBJ2-2; TCRdb reports TRBD1, a call that lacks DNA to check it against. CDR3 length equals 16 residues. Germline CDR1 reads KGHDR; CDR2 reads SFDVKD. Here the CDR3 reads CATSSPQGQNTGELFF.

The V gene is TRBV2, the J gene TRBJ2-2; TCRdb reports TRBD1, a call that lacks DNA to check it against. Per germline, CDR1 SNHLY and CDR2 FYNNEI. This CDR3 has 14 amino acids. The CDR3 region is CASGMGTSPGELFF.

CDR3 sequence: CASSQDLLDRVKQETQYF. The chain carries TRBV4-1 and TRBJ2-5; lacking DNA, the TRBD1 call made by TCRdb goes unchecked. The CDR3 consists of 18 residues. CDR1 MGHRA and CDR2 YSYEKL come from the germline V gene.

The genes are TRBV5-1 and TRBJ2-2; TCRdb outputs TRBD2, but without DNA this stays unchecked. The germline V gene encodes CDR1 SGHRS and CDR2 YFSETQ. This CDR3 contains 16 residues. The CDR3 sequence is CASSLEVAANTGELFF.

The chain links TRBV6-5 to TRBJ2-2; as DNA is missing, the TRBD1 call by TCRdb cannot be tested. Germline values: CDR1 MNHEY, CDR2 SVGAGI. The length of the CDR3 is 19 residues. The CDR3 loop is CASSYAGTAPLINSGELFF.

The chain employs TRBV12-3 or TRBV12-4 and TRBJ1-5; the D call of TRBD1 rests on TCRdb alone, since no DNA is present to check it. The CDR3 has 19 residues. CDR3 loop: CASSPQTGLGTYSNQPQHF.

The J gene is TRBJ2-7, the V gene TRBV4-3; the TCRdb D gene call, TRBD2, has no DNA to confirm it. The CDR3 spans 15 residues. CDR1 is LGHNA, CDR2 YSLEER, per germline. The CDR3 loop reads CASSQDGAGEYEQYF.

The chain recombines TRBV6-5 with TRBJ2-3; TCRdb returns TRBD2, unconfirmable since there is no DNA. The CDR3 consists of 14 residues. Germline V gene lookup returns CDR1 MNHEY and CDR2 SVGAGI. The CDR3 sequence: CASSYSRAGGQQYF.

This chain joins TRBV24-1 and TRBJ2-1; TCRdb returns TRBD2, unconfirmable since there is no DNA. Germline V gene sequence: CDR1 KGHDR, CDR2 SFDVKD. The CDR3 sequence is 16 residues long. This chain's CDR3 is CATSDRGLAGGNEQFF.

This chain connects TRBV29-1 to TRBJ2-7. CDR1 and CDR2 from the germline V gene are SQVTM and ANQGSEA. CDR3 size: 12 residues. This CDR3 reads CSVEQNYYEQYF.

CDR3 loop: CASSLGSRLAAGELFF. This sequence joins TRBV3-1 and TRBJ2-2; TCRdb picks TRBD2, but there is no DNA to check that call. Looked up from germline, CDR1 is LGHDT and CDR2 is YNNKEL (reference sequence). This CDR3 contains 16 residues.

The chain carries TRBV11-3 and TRBJ2-1. This CDR3 contains 17 residues. Germline-derived CDR1 and CDR2 are SGHNT and YENEEA. This CDR3 is CASSLLRQSSSYNEQFF.